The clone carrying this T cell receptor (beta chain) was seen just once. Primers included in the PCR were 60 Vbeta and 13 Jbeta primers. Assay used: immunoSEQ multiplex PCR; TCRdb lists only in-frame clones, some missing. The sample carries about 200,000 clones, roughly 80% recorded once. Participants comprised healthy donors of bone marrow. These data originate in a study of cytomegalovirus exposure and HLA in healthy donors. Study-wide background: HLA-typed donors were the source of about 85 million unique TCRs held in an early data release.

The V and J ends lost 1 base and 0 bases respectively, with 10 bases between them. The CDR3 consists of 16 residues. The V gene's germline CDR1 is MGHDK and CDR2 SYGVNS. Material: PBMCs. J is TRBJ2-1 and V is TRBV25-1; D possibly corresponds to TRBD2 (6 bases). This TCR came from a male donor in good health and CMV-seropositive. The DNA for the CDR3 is TGTGCCAGCAGTGAATTTGCCGGGAGCTCCTACAATGAGCAGTTCTTC. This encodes CASSEFAGSSYNEQFF.